This is a list of T cell receptor beta chains from one sample in a study of PD-1 blockade in classical Hodgkin lymphoma. Produced via immunoSEQ multiplex PCR; TCRdb's table is partial and in-frame only. The sample shows approximately 18,000 clones, roughly 60% of them seen only once. The material sequenced was peripheral blood mononuclear cells (PBMCs), taken before the second cycle of nivolumab. These receptors were obtained from a human donor with classical Hodgkin lymphoma. Each CDR3 is given with its conserved first and last residue. A D gene is named only where the DNA matches it firmly. Clone size is shown for a subset of rows, as once, few, many or a class of expanded clone.

v_call: TRBV6-1
clone_size: -
d_call: -
j_call: TRBJ2-7
cdr3_length: 15
cdr3_nt: TGTGCCAGCAGTGAAGCGGGTCGGACATACTACGAGCAGTACTTC
cdr3_aa: CASSEAGRTYYEQYF

v_call: TRBV11-2
clone_size: few
d_call: -
j_call: TRBJ2-1
cdr3_length: 13
cdr3_nt: TGTGCCAGCAGCAACGGCCACTACAATGAGCAGTTCTTC
cdr3_aa: CASSNGHYNEQFF

v_call: TRBV28
clone_size: -
d_call: -
j_call: TRBJ2-7
cdr3_length: 15
cdr3_nt: TGTGCCAGCAGTTCCCCCCGGGACAATGCCTACGAGCAGTACTTC
cdr3_aa: CASSSPRDNAYEQYF

v_call: TRBV19
clone_size: once
d_call: TRBD1
j_call: TRBJ2-1
cdr3_length: 16
cdr3_nt: TGTGCCAGTAGTTCTCTTGGGACAGGGAACTACAATGAGCAGTTCTTC
cdr3_aa: CASSSLGTGNYNEQFF

v_call: TRBV29-1
clone_size: -
d_call: TRBD2
j_call: TRBJ2-7
cdr3_length: 14
cdr3_nt: TGCAGCGTTCTCGCGGGAGGAGGGACCTACGAGCAGTACTTC
cdr3_aa: CSVLAGGGTYEQYF

v_call: TRBV7-9
clone_size: -
d_call: TRBD2
j_call: TRBJ2-5
cdr3_length: 15
cdr3_nt: TGTGCCAGCAGCCAGGAACCGACTAGCGGGAGGGCCCAGTACTTC
cdr3_aa: CASSQEPTSGRAQYF

v_call: TRBV25-1
clone_size: medium-sized
d_call: TRBD1
j_call: TRBJ2-7
cdr3_length: 15
cdr3_nt: TGTGCCAGCAGTGATTGGCAGGGGGCTTCGGGCGAGCAGTACTTC
cdr3_aa: CASSDWQGASGEQYF

v_call: TRBV7-9
clone_size: -
d_call: -
j_call: TRBJ1-1
cdr3_length: 17
cdr3_nt: TGTGCCAGCAGATTACCCGCGATCGGGTTCTTAGACACTGAAGCTTTCTTT
cdr3_aa: CASRLPAIGFLDTEAFF

v_call: TRBV7-9
clone_size: -
d_call: TRBD1
j_call: TRBJ2-1
cdr3_length: 14
cdr3_nt: TGTGCCAGCAGCTGGACAGGGGCCTATGTTGAGCAGTTCTTC
cdr3_aa: CASSWTGAYVEQFF

v_call: TRBV28
clone_size: once
d_call: -
j_call: TRBJ2-3
cdr3_length: 14
cdr3_nt: TGTGCCAGCAGTTCAGTTACGAGGACAGATACGCAGTATTTT
cdr3_aa: CASSSVTRTDTQYF

v_call: TRBV7-2
clone_size: -
d_call: -
j_call: TRBJ2-5
cdr3_length: 14
cdr3_nt: TGTGCCAGCAGCTTAGGCGGCAGACAAGAGACCCAGTACTTC
cdr3_aa: CASSLGGRQETQYF

v_call: TRBV11-3
clone_size: -
d_call: -
j_call: TRBJ2-1
cdr3_length: 18
cdr3_nt: TGTGCCAGCAGCTTAGGACCCCTGGACAGCAAAAATTACAATGAGCAGTTCTTC
cdr3_aa: CASSLGPLDSKNYNEQFF

v_call: TRBV7-9
clone_size: -
d_call: -
j_call: TRBJ1-6
cdr3_length: 15
cdr3_nt: TGTGCCAGCAGCTTAGCGATCGGAGGTAATTCACCCCTCCACTTT
cdr3_aa: CASSLAIGGNSPLHF